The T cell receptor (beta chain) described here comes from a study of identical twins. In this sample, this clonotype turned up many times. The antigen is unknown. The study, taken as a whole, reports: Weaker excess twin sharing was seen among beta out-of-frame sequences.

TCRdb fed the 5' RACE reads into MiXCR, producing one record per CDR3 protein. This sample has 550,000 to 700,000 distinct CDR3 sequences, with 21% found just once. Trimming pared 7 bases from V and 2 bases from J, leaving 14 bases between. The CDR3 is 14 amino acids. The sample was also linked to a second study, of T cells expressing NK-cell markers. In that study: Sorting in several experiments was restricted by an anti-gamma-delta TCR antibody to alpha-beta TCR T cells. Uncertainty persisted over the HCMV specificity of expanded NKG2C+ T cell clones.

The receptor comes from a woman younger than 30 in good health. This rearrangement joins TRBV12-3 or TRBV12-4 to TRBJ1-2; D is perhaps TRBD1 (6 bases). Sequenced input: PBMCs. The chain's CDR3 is CASIPHTGNYGYTF. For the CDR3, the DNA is TGTGCCAGCATCCCTCACACAGGGAACTATGGCTACACCTTC.